A single sample is the source of the 18 T cell receptor beta chains below, sequenced in a study of blood T cells in healthy people across ages. Through a sample-barcoded 5' primer and a J-beta primer mix, a second PCR was run for roughly 6 to 12 cycles. MiXCR, run by TCRdb on the 5' RACE reads, gives a single entry per CDR3 protein. Of 1.5 million to 2 million distinct CDR3 sequences listed, approximately 32% were seen once; the top ten hold around 11%. Sequenced input: blood. These receptors all stem from a woman in her 30s in good health.

Regarding this clonotype: The missing conserved phenylalanine or tryptophan at the end of this CDR3 makes a read error likely. V is TRBV27 and J is TRBJ2-1, with D perhaps TRBD1 or TRBD2 (5 bases each). CDR3 length equals 15 residues. V lost 6 bases, J lost 1 base, and 13 bases lay in between. Germline assignment: CDR1 MNHEY and CDR2 SMNVEV (reference sequence). The CDR3 nucleotides read TGTGCCAGCAGGGGACGGCAGCCGTCCTACAATGAGCAGTTCTGC. Protein sequence: CASRGRQPSYNEQFC.

The chain combines TRBV20-1 with TRBJ1-1; 7 positions match TRBD1. Looked up from germline, CDR1 is DFQATT and CDR2 is SNEGSKA (reference sequence). After removal of 0 bases from V and 8 bases from J, the junction contained 6 bases not matched to a gene. This CDR3 comprises 13 residues. In DNA form, the CDR3 reads TGCAGTGCTAGAGACTACAGGGGCCCCGAAGCTTTCTTT. Amino acid sequence: CSARDYRGPEAFF.

The chain is built from TRBV28 and TRBJ2-4, with a possible D match to TRBD1 (6 bases). The J call is uncertain, as TRBJ2-7 better fits the DNA end. CDR3 length equals 12 residues. Germline CDR1 is MDHEN and CDR2 is SYDVKM. The CDR3 DNA reads as TGTGCCTCATTCAGGGGTCGATACGAGCAGTACTTC. It translates to CASFRGRYEQYF.

The rearrangement uses TRBV6-1 and TRBJ2-1; 12 bases match TRBD1. The CDR3 is 15 residues long. With V trimmed by 9 bases and J by 8 bases, 11 bases remained unmatched. From germline, CDR1 is MNHNS and CDR2 SASEGT. The CDR3 nucleotides are TGTGCCAGTGACTTCTCGGGACAGGGGGCAGATGAGCAGTTCTTC. Translation: CASDFSGQGADEQFF.

This clonotype was seen more than once but under ten times. The rearrangement uses TRBV7-9 and TRBJ1-6; the D gene is possibly TRBD1 (5 bases). Trimming removed 4 bases at V and 7 bases at J, with 11 bases between. This CDR3 comprises 14 residues. Germline V CDR1 and CDR2: SEHNR, FQNEAQ (reference sequence). CDR3 bases: TGTGCCAGCAGCTCCGGGGGAGAAAATTCACCCCTCCACTTT. Protein sequence: CASSSGGENSPLHF.

The chain combines TRBV7-3 with TRBJ2-7; 9 bases agree with TRBD1. V dropped 2 bases and J dropped 5; count of bases not matched to a gene: 7. The CDR3 length is 15 residues. The germline V gene has CDR1 SGHTA and CDR2 FQGTGA. CDR3 sequence: CASSLGTGKVDEQYF. CDR3 DNA: TGTGCCAGCAGCTTAGGGACAGGGAAGGTCGACGAGCAGTACTTC.

This chain uses TRBV20-1 with TRBJ2-1; weak D call: TRBD1 (6 bases). Germline V gene lookup returns CDR1 DFQATT and CDR2 SNEGSKA (reference sequence). This CDR3 has 13 residues. The CDR3 sequence: CRAGRGNINEQFF. The CDR3 bases are TGCAGGGCCGGCAGGGGAAACATCAATGAGCAGTTCTTC.

J is TRBJ2-7 and V is TRBV5-1; D perhaps matches TRBD2 (6 bases). This CDR3 comprises 16 residues. Trimming stripped 4 bases from V and 2 bases from J, with 19 bases between. Germline assignment: CDR1 SGHRS and CDR2 YFSETQ. CDR3 amino acids: CASSPSRVAAPYEQYF. CDR3 nucleotide sequence: TGCGCCAGCAGCCCCTCTAGGGTAGCGGCCCCCTACGAGCAGTACTTC.

This clonotype was found a few times. This chain links TRBV7-3 with TRBJ2-1; 16 bases align to TRBD2. The germline V gene has CDR1 SGHTA and CDR2 FQGTGA. V lost 4 bases, J lost 9 bases, and 6 bases stayed unmatched. CDR3 length: 16 amino acids. CDR3 region: CASSSGTSGGAGEQFF. CDR3 bases: TGTGCCAGCAGCTCCGGGACTAGCGGGGGGGCGGGTGAGCAGTTCTTC.

The chain combines TRBV7-2 with TRBJ2-1; D gene ambiguous. The CDR3 has 15 amino acids. CDR1 is SGHTA and CDR2 is FQGNSA in the germline V gene. V was pared by 5 bases and J by 11 bases, with 22 bases between. As DNA, the CDR3 is TGTGCCAGCAGCCCCCGTCGGCTAGTAATTAATAAGCAGTTCTTC. Translating it yields CASSPRRLVINKQFF.

The CDR3 region is CATSDVRGSQETQYF. The DNA for the CDR3 is TGTGCCACCAGTGATGTTCGTGGATCCCAAGAGACCCAGTACTTC. The rearrangement uses TRBV24-1 and TRBJ2-5, with D unclear. CDR1 is KGHDR and CDR2 is SFDVKD in the germline V gene. The V and J ends lost 3 bases and 1 base respectively, with 11 bases between them. The CDR3 runs 15 residues.

This clonotype was seen more than once but under ten times. The rearrangement links TRBV6-1 to TRBJ2-3, with D possibly TRBD2 on 5 matching bases. In germline, CDR1 is MNHNS, CDR2 SASEGT. Trimming pared 8 bases from V and 6 bases from J, leaving 9 bases between. The CDR3 totals 11 residues. The DNA of the CDR3 is TGTGCCAGCCCCCGCGGGGATACGCAGTATTTT. Residues: CASPRGDTQYF.

To note about this clonotype: A much larger clonotype is one base distant, so this may be a read error. This chain connects TRBV10-3 to TRBJ2-5, with D possibly being TRBD1 or TRBD2 (6 bases each). The J call may be wrong; the DNA end is better matched by TRBJ2-7. The germline V gene encodes CDR1 ENHRY and CDR2 SYGVKD. This CDR3 is 13 amino acids long. The CDR3 spells CAIREGDFYEQYF. The CDR3 bases are TGTGCCATCAGGGAGGGGGACTTCTACGAGCAGTACTTC.

The chain has TRBV15 and TRBJ2-3; 8 bases agree with TRBD2. CDR1 and CDR2 (germline): LNHNV, YYDKDF (reference sequence). The V and J ends lost 5 bases and 2 bases, in that order; junction bases with no gene match: 18. The CDR3 sequence is 19 residues long. CDR3 loop: CATSAHLTTGLADTDTQYF. CDR3 in DNA: TGTGCCACCAGCGCTCACCTCACAACTGGACTAGCAGACACAGATACGCAGTATTTT.

CDR3 sequence (DNA): TGTGCCAGCACCCACCGGATCAACACTGGGGCCAACGTCCTGACTTTC. Its translation: CASTHRINTGANVLTF. The V gene is TRBV6-6, the J gene TRBJ2-6; unclear D gene. CDR3 length: 16 amino acids. Germline V gives CDR1 MNHNY, CDR2 SVGAGI (reference sequence). V was clipped by 7 bases and J by 2 bases, with 15 bases between them.

The chain recombines TRBV20-1 with TRBJ2-1; 8 bases agree with TRBD2. This CDR3 contains 13 residues. J lost 6 bases, V lost 5 bases, and 6 bases had no gene match. Germline loops: CDR1 DFQATT, CDR2 SNEGSKA (reference sequence). The CDR3 reads CSARGGYLNEQFF. The CDR3 nucleotides are TGCAGTGCTCGGGGGGGCTACCTCAATGAGCAGTTCTTC.

This clonotype came up many times. The rearrangement links TRBV18 to TRBJ1-1; 7 positions match TRBD1. The CDR3 runs to 13 residues. V lost 6 bases to trimming and J lost 0 bases; unmatched junction nucleotides: 1. The germline CDR1 and CDR2 sequences are KGHSH and LQKENI. The chain's CDR3 is CASSTGMNTEAFF. In DNA form, the CDR3 reads TGTGCCAGCTCGACAGGGATGAACACTGAAGCTTTCTTT.

This clonotype has only a few counts. V usage is TRBV5-1 and J usage is TRBJ2-2, with TRBD2 matching over 12 bases. The CDR3 covers 16 residues. V was clipped by 3 bases and J by 1 base; unmatched bases: 1. CDR1 and CDR2 from the germline V gene are SGHRS and YFSETQ. The CDR3 protein is CASSSTSGRNTGELFF. In nucleotides, the CDR3 is TGCGCCAGCAGCTCGACTAGCGGGAGGAACACCGGGGAGCTGTTTTTT.